The entry below describes one T cell receptor (beta chain). The data are from a study of blood T cell repertoires in COVID-19. Across the study: PBMCs, B-cell-depleted T cells, or T cells provided the cDNA or gDNA that made up the material.

This CDR3 has 14 amino acids. Germline values: CDR1 KGHDR, CDR2 SFDVKD. V lost 4 bases to trimming and J lost 3 bases; unmatched junction nucleotides: 4. The method was immunoSEQ multiplex PCR; TCRdb's version includes in-frame clones alone and lacks a portion of them. The sample contains 150,000 to 200,000 clones, roughly 82% of which appear only once. This receptor was obtained from a woman in her thirties or forties with COVID-19, enrolled during active disease. The chain uses TRBV24-1 and TRBJ2-5; TRBD1 matches 7 bases. Material for sequencing was peripheral blood. This CDR3 is CATSEPGQEETQYF. The CDR3 region has the DNA TGTGCCACCAGTGAACCTGGACAGGAAGAGACCCAGTACTTC.